A single TCR beta chain is shown here with its context. The repertoire was sequenced with immunoSEQ multiplex PCR; TCRdb's copy has only in-frame clones and lacks some. The sample shows tens of thousands of clones, roughly 80% of them seen only once. The CDR3 extends over 13 amino acids. Trimming removed 2 bases from V and 9 bases from J, with 12 bases in between. CDR1 and CDR2 from the germline V gene are SGDLS and YYNGEE. This specimen belongs to a study of PD-1 blockade in mismatch repair-deficient tumors. The clonotype originates from an adult with mismatch repair-deficient cancer. The sequenced sample was peripheral blood, obtained 4 weeks after starting pembrolizumab. The rearrangement joins TRBV9 to TRBJ2-1; D remains unclear. CDR3 nucleotide sequence: TGTGCCAGCAGCGTCGTTTCCTCTCGTGAGCAGTTCTTC. Its translation is CASSVVSSREQFF.